This TCR beta chain derives from a study of cytomegalovirus exposure and HLA in healthy donors. Whole-study context: The roughly 700 first-cohort repertoires shared a platform with the approximately 130 validation repertoires, as reported in a later analysis. Findings and limits, study-wide: Roughly 170 TCR beta chains were listed as cytomegalovirus-associated. Specificity of a few CMV-associated chains for CMV antigens was verified in vitro.

Looked up from germline, CDR1 is SEHNR and CDR2 is FQNEAQ (reference sequence). V lost 0 bases, J lost 7 bases, and 5 bases stayed unmatched. CDR3 length: 15 residues. The donors were in the roughly 120-subject validation cohort; that cohort was separate from the roughly 620-subject first cohort. Using immunoSEQ multiplex PCR, the repertoire was profiled, and TCRdb retains in-frame clones only, with some absent. The sample lists 57,000 or so clones; over 75% were seen once. Notes on this clone: Its antigen is unidentified.

Source material: PBMCs. The receptor was derived from a woman in her 30s in good health and CMV-seronegative. The chain joins TRBV7-9 to TRBJ2-1; TRBD2 matches 8 bases. The CDR3 DNA sequence: TGTGCCAGCAGCTTAGCCGGGAGGGCCTTAAATGAGCAGTTCTTC. Encoded protein: CASSLAGRALNEQFF.